The rows below give T cell receptor beta chains drawn from one sample of a study of T cells in Graves' hyperthyroidism and ophthalmopathy. A single record per CDR3 protein comes from TCRdb applying MiXCR to the multiplex PCR reads. This repertoire shows 600,000 to 850,000 distinct CDR3 sequences, about 17% found once; its top ten account for about a sixth. Sequencing used blood. All receptors come from a woman aged 45-60 years with Graves' hyperthyroidism that later progressed to Graves' ophthalmopathy. Both conserved end residues are part of each CDR3. Each record gives: V gene, clone size, D gene, CDR3 length, J gene, CDR3 protein, CDR3 DNA. The D gene is left open where the match is weak. Where a row states a size, it is once, few, many or the class of an expanded clone; other rows omit it.

TRBV3-1	many	-	13	TRBJ2-7	CASSQASLREQYF	TGTGCCAGCAGCCAAGCGTCTCTACGGGAGCAGTACTTC
TRBV18	many	-	14	TRBJ1-4	CASSPGTPSEKLFF	TGTGCCAGCTCCCCCGGGACACCTTCGGAAAAACTGTTTTTT
TRBV3-1	many	-	12	TRBJ2-5	CASSQDVETQYF	TGTGCCAGCAGCCAAGATGTAGAAACCCAGTACTTC
TRBV12-3/TRBV12-4	-	-	13	TRBJ1-3	CASSPDPINTIYF	TGTGCCAGCAGCCCTGATCCGATCAACACCATATATTTT
TRBV7-9	many	-	13	TRBJ2-7	CASSLVSPGEQYF	TGTGCCAGCAGCTTAGTCTCTCCGGGCGAGCAGTACTTC
TRBV30	many	-	12	TRBJ1-2	CAWSPGQDYYTF	TGTGCCTGGAGCCCGGGCCAGGATTACTACACCTTC
TRBV11-2	many	TRBD1	15	TRBJ1-5	CASSEQGGENQPQHF	TGTGCCAGCAGCGAACAGGGGGGAGAAAATCAGCCCCAGCATTTT
TRBV12-3/TRBV12-4	many	TRBD1	15	TRBJ1-5	CASSPGRQGAQPQHF	TGTGCCAGCAGTCCTGGGCGACAGGGGGCTCAGCCCCAGCATTTT
TRBV11-1	many	-	14	TRBJ2-3	CASSFDRSTDTQYF	TGTGCCAGCAGTTTCGACAGGAGCACAGATACGCAGTATTTT
TRBV13	few	TRBD1	14	TRBJ1-4	CASTDRVGDEKLFF	TGTGCCAGCACCGACAGGGTTGGGGATGAAAAACTGTTTTTT
TRBV5-4	-	TRBD2	15	TRBJ2-1	CASSFIGTSSGEQFF	TGTGCCAGCAGCTTTATAGGGACTAGCAGCGGTGAGCAGTTCTTC
TRBV12-3/TRBV12-4	few	-	15	TRBJ1-1	CASSFAAPRTTEAFF	TGTGCCAGCAGTTTCGCGGCCCCAAGAACCACTGAAGCTTTCTTT
TRBV12-3/TRBV12-4	many	-	14	TRBJ2-3	CASKWTDDTDTQYF	TGTGCCAGCAAGTGGACAGACGACACAGATACGCAGTATTTT
TRBV5-1	few	TRBD2	17	TRBJ2-5	CASSLSGGGAVSETQYF	TGCGCCAGCAGCTTGAGTGGCGGGGGGGCAGTGTCGGAGACCCAGTACTTC
TRBV10-3	-	-	13	TRBJ2-7	CAISVQDSYEQYF	TGTGCCATCAGTGTTCAGGACTCCTACGAGCAGTACTTC
TRBV27	-	-	15	TRBJ2-3	CASSWTTGPKIAQYF	TGTGCCAGCAGTTGGACGACAGGACCCAAAATTGCGCAGTATTTT
TRBV3-1	many	TRBD1	15	TRBJ2-1	CASSKDRETYNEQFF	TGTGCCAGCAGCAAGGACAGGGAGACCTACAATGAGCAGTTCTTC
TRBV20-1	few	-	12	TRBJ2-5	CSASAGGETQYF	TGCAGTGCTAGCGCTGGGGGGGAGACCCAGTACTTC
TRBV5-1	many	-	13	TRBJ1-1	CASRAQKNTEAFF	TGCGCCAGCAGGGCACAGAAGAACACTGAAGCTTTCTTT
TRBV4-1	-	-	11	TRBJ1-2	CASSQDGGYTF	TGTGCCAGCAGCCAAGACGGGGGCTACACCTTC
TRBV3-1	many	TRBD2	16	TRBJ2-3	CASSPGTSGPTDTQYF	TGTGCCAGCAGCCCCGGGACTAGCGGACCCACAGATACGCAGTATTTT
TRBV2	many	TRBD2	15	TRBJ2-1	CASRAGRGDVNEQFF	TGTGCCAGCCGGGCGGGTCGGGGGGACGTCAATGAGCAGTTCTTC
TRBV20-1	many	-	16	TRBJ1-1	CSAQGHPDTLNTEAFF	TGCAGTGCTCAAGGTCACCCGGACACATTGAACACTGAAGCTTTCTTT
TRBV10-3	-	TRBD1	13	TRBJ1-4	CATQQGAGEKLFF	TGTGCCACCCAACAGGGGGCTGGTGAAAAACTGTTTTTT
TRBV4-1	-	-	17	TRBJ1-4	CASSQVGVKGTNEKLFF	TGCGCCAGCAGCCAAGTGGGAGTCAAGGGCACTAATGAAAAACTGTTTTTT
TRBV2	many	-	16	TRBJ1-5	CASSAVDRYSNQPQHF	TGTGCCAGCAGTGCCGTTGACCGGTATAGCAATCAGCCCCAGCATTTT
TRBV6-5	-	-	14	TRBJ1-1	CASSYLRANTEAFF	TGTGCCAGCAGTTATCTCAGGGCGAACACTGAAGCTTTCTTT
TRBV27	few	-	15	TRBJ1-1	CASSLGTRLNTEAFF	TGTGCCAGCAGTTTGGGGACGCGGTTGAACACTGAAGCTTTCTTT
TRBV7-8	-	TRBD1	17	TRBJ2-2	CASSSRDRVGRTGELFF	TGTGCCAGCAGCTCACGCGACAGGGTTGGGAGAACCGGGGAGCTGTTTTTT
TRBV11-2	many	TRBD1	11	TRBJ1-1	CASSPTGTAFF	TGTGCCAGCAGCCCGACAGGGACGGCTTTCTTT
TRBV6-1	few	-	15	TRBJ2-1	CASSEAGRTYNEQFF	TGTGCCAGCAGTGAAGCGGGCAGAACATACAATGAGCAGTTCTTC
TRBV18	many	TRBD1	14	TRBJ1-1	CASSPRDRGPEAFF	TGTGCCAGCTCACCTCGGGACAGGGGACCTGAAGCTTTCTTT